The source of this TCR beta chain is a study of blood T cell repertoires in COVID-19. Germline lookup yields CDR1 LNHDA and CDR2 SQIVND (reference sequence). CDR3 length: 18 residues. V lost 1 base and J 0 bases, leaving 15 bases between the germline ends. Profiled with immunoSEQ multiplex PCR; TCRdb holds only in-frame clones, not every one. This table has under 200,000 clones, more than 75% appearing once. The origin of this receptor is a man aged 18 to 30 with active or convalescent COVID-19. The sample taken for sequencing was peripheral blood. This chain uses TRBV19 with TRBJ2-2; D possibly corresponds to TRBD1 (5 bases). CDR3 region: CASSIVGIWGANTGELFF. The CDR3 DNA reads TGTGCCAGTAGTATAGTTGGGATTTGGGGCGCGAACACCGGGGAGCTGTTTTTT.